A single T cell receptor beta chain is shown here with its context. The antigen remains unidentified. The PCR used 60 Vbeta and 13 Jbeta primers. This table comes from immunoSEQ multiplex PCR, and its TCRdb copy is limited to in-frame clones, with some not included. The table records tens of thousands of clones, over 55% of them present only once. The data are from a study of cytomegalovirus exposure and HLA in healthy donors. Whole-study results and caveats: Data from an earlier analysis indicated that most TCR beta V segments were productive either about 90% or about 30% of the time.

Trimming at V came to 1 base and at J to 4 bases, leaving 10 bases not matched to a gene. The length of the CDR3 is 16 residues. Germline V gene sequence: CDR1 MGHDK, CDR2 SYGVNS. The rearrangement links TRBV25-1 to TRBJ2-7, with 7 bases fitting TRBD2. This TCR was recovered from a young man in good health and CMV-seropositive. Specimen: PBMCs. The CDR3 DNA is TGTGCCAGCAGTGAATCTATGGGGGAGGGCCGATACGAGCAGTACTTC. Translating gives CASSESMGEGRYEQYF.